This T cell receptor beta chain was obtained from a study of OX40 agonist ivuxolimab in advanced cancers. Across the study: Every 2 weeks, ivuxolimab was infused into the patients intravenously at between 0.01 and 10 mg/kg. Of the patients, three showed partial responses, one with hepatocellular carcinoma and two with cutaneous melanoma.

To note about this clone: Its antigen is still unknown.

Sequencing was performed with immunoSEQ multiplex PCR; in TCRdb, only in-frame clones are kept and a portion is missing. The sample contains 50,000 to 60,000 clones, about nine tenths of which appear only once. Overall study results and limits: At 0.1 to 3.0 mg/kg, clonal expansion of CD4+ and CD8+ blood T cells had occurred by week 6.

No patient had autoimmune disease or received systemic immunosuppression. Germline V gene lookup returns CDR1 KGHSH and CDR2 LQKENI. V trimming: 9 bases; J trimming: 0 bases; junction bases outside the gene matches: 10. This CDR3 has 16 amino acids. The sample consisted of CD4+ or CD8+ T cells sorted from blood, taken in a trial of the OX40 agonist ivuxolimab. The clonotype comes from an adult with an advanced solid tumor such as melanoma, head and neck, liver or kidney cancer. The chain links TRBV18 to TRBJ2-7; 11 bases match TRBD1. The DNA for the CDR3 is TGTGCCAGTCGGACAGGGGGCCCACTTAGCTCCTACGAGCAGTACTTC. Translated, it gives CASRTGGPLSSYEQYF.